One sample yielded the 7 T cell receptor beta chains listed below, sequenced in a study of cytomegalovirus exposure and HLA in healthy donors. PCR amplification relied on 60 Vbeta primers (plus 13 Jbeta primers). The protocol was immunoSEQ multiplex PCR, while the TCRdb copy is restricted to in-frame clones and leaves out a portion. The table has more than 200,000 clones, roughly 85% seen once. Sequencing input: PBMCs. These receptors came from a male donor in good health and CMV-seronegative.

The rearrangement uses TRBV9 and TRBJ2-5, with D maybe TRBD2 (5 bases). The CDR3 sequence is 14 residues long. The V gene lost 3 bases and the J gene lost 4 bases, with 13 bases spanning the gap. Germline-derived CDR1 and CDR2 are SGDLS and YYNGEE. DNA of the CDR3: TGTGCCAGCAGCGCGGGAAATCAGGCAGAGACCCAGTACTTC. It is translated as CASSAGNQAETQYF.

The J gene is TRBJ2-6, the V gene TRBV4-2, with 15 bases fitting TRBD2. This CDR3 comprises 20 residues. The V gene's germline CDR1 is LGHNA and CDR2 YNFKEQ. V lost 5 bases and J lost 1; bases outside the gene matches: 9. The CDR3 protein is CASSYGLAGGQGSGANVLTF. Here the CDR3 DNA reads TGTGCCAGCAGCTATGGACTAGCGGGGGGGCAAGGGTCTGGGGCCAACGTCCTGACTTTC.

This chain connects TRBV2 to TRBJ1-2; TRBD1 is a possible D gene (6 bases). Germline V gives CDR1 SNHLY, CDR2 FYNNEI. The ends were cut back, 4 bases at V and 1 base at J, with 13 bases in the middle. The CDR3 spans 15 residues. The CDR3 spells CASSVQGLSNYGYTF. Here the CDR3 DNA reads TGTGCCAGCAGTGTACAGGGTTTAAGTAACTATGGCTACACCTTC.

This sequence joins TRBV19 and TRBJ2-5; D is perhaps TRBD1 (6 bases). Trimming shortened V by 7 bases and J by 5 bases, and 20 bases separated the two germline ends. Germline V gene data show CDR1 as LNHDA and CDR2 as SQIVND (reference sequence). This CDR3 is built from 15 residues. The CDR3 loop is CASNPRGGGGETQYF. CDR3 nucleotide sequence: TGTGCCAGTAACCCCCGTGGGGGCGGTGGGGAGACCCAGTACTTC. Using reference TRBV19 and TRBJ2-5 for the parts outside the CDR3, the full variable domain is DGGITQSPKYLFRKEGQNVTLSCEQNLNHDAMYWYRQDPGQGLRLIYYSQIVNDFQKGDIAEGYSVSREKKESFPLTVTSAQKNPTAFYLCASNPRGGGGETQYFGPGTRLLVL.

The chain uses TRBV5-4 and TRBJ2-3; D is perhaps TRBD1 (6 bases). The germline gives CDR1 SGHNT, CDR2 YYREEE (reference sequence). There are 16 residues in the CDR3. Trimming left V 3 bases short and J 3 bases short, with 17 bases between. The CDR3 loop reads CASSYTLTGYTDTQYF. The CDR3 DNA sequence: TGTGCCAGCAGCTACACCTTGACAGGATATACAGATACGCAGTATTTT.

The chain joins TRBV5-1 to TRBJ2-2, with 12 bases aligning to TRBD2. Germline CDR1 and CDR2: SGHRS and YFSETQ. The V segment lost 1 base and the J segment 1 base; nucleotides outside the gene matches: 5. The CDR3 consists of 18 residues. In DNA, the CDR3 is TGCGCCAGCAGCTTGACCGGGACTAGCGGGTTGAACACCGGGGAGCTGTTTTTT. This encodes CASSLTGTSGLNTGELFF. Variable domain in full (rest from reference TRBV5-1 and TRBJ2-2): KAGVTQTPRYLIKTRGQQVTLSCSPISGHRSVSWYQQTPGQGLQFLFEYFSETQRNKGNFPGRFSGRQFSNSRSEMNVSTLELGDSALYLCASSLTGTSGLNTGELFFGEGSRLTVL.

This clone came up a few times. V and J are TRBV25-1 and TRBJ2-7, with 8 bases matching TRBD1. This CDR3 region has 16 residues. V was clipped by 1 base and J by 2 bases; unmatched bases: 7. CDR1 MGHDK and CDR2 SYGVNS come from the germline V gene. The CDR3 here is CASSESMGQAAYEQYF. Written as DNA, the CDR3 is TGTGCCAGCAGTGAATCTATGGGACAGGCCGCCTACGAGCAGTACTTC.